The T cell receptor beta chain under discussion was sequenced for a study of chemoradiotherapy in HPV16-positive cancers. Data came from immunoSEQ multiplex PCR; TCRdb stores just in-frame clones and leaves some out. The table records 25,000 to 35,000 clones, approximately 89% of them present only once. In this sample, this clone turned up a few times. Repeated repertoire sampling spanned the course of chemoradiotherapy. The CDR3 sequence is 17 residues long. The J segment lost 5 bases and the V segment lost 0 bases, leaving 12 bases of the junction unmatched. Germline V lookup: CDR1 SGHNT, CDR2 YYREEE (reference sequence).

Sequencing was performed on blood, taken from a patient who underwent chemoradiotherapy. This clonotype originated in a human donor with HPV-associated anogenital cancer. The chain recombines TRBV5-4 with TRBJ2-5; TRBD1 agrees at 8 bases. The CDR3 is CASSLDFQGATSETQYF. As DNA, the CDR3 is TGTGCCAGCAGCTTGGATTTCCAGGGGGCTACTTCGGAGACCCAGTACTTC.